This paragraph covers one TCR beta chain sequence. Its target is unknown. Ahead of sequencing, the ViraFEST assay grew antigen-specific CD4+ T cells using viral peptide pools. CD4+ T cells were isolated after less than 13 days of culture. Vaccinees lacked prior SARS-CoV-2 infection and tested negative for nucleocapsid antibodies. Days 3 and 7 saw half the medium replaced with IL-2 medium. The CDR3 runs 14 residues. Germline CDR1 is MRHNA and CDR2 is SNTAGT. Trimming at V came to 3 bases and at J to 8 bases, leaving 5 bases not matched to a gene. This sample is part of a study of vaccination effects on CD4 cells after COVID-19. Study-level findings and limits: Marked clonal contraction was seen late after vaccination (in both infection- and vaccine-induced clones).

The repertoire was sequenced with immunoSEQ multiplex PCR; TCRdb's copy has only in-frame clones and lacks some. The data hold tens of thousands of clones, with 80% observed a single time. The receptor comes from a human donor who received a COVID-19 vaccine. Specimen: CD4+ T cells from PBMCs cultured with SARS-CoV-2 spike peptides, collected before COVID-19 vaccination. The rearrangement links TRBV6-4 to TRBJ1-2, with 11 nucleotides matching TRBD1. The CDR3 is CASSERTGGKGYTF. CDR3 nucleotides: TGTGCCAGCAGTGAAAGGACAGGGGGCAAAGGCTACACCTTC.